Shown below are 20 T cell receptor beta chains from a single sample sequenced in a study of technical replicates of blood from a few donors. TCRdb's table, derived via immunoSEQ multiplex PCR, lists solely in-frame clones and lacks some. This sample carries some 80,000 clones, approximately 94% of them seen once, and the ten largest clones take 0.35% to 0.45%. The sequencing input was T cells isolated from PBMCs. The receptors stem from a human donor in good health.

The CDR3 nucleotides are TGTGCCAGCAGTTTAAGGAGACTAGCGGGAGACAATGAGCAGTTCTTC. Translation: CASSLRRLAGDNEQFF. The chain uses TRBV27 and TRBJ2-1; 12 nucleotides agree with TRBD2. This CDR3 region has 16 residues. V trimming: 2 bases; J trimming: 5 bases; junction bases outside the gene matches: 4. Germline CDR1 reads MNHEY; CDR2 reads SMNVEV (reference sequence).

V gene TRBV5-4 combines with J gene TRBJ1-1, with 7 bases matching TRBD1. The CDR3 extends over 13 amino acids. The J segment lost 7 bases and the V segment lost 0 bases, leaving 3 bases of the junction unmatched. Germline V gives CDR1 SGHNT, CDR2 YYREEE (reference sequence). CDR3 region: CASSLGGDSEAFF. The CDR3 DNA sequence: TGTGCCAGCAGCTTGGGGGGGGACAGTGAAGCTTTCTTT.

V and J are TRBV7-9 and TRBJ2-2; tentative D call: TRBD2 (6 bases). Germline V gene data show CDR1 as SEHNR and CDR2 as FQNEAQ (reference sequence). Deletions cut 3 bases from V and 1 base from J, with 6 bases between. The CDR3 extends over 14 amino acids. The CDR3 DNA reads as TGTGCCAGCAGCTTCGGGGGGAACACCGGGGAGCTGTTTTTT. Protein product: CASSFGGNTGELFF.

The DNA for the CDR3 is TGTGCCAGCCAGGGGACAAACTCCTACAATGAGCAGTTCTTC. Its protein is CASQGTNSYNEQFF. The V call is TRBV5-4, the J call TRBJ2-1; D possibly corresponds to TRBD1 (6 bases). Germline V CDR1 and CDR2: SGHNT, YYREEE (reference sequence). CDR3 length: 14 amino acids. The V and J ends lost 7 bases and 0 bases respectively, with 11 bases between them.

The chain recombines TRBV18 with TRBJ2-5; D is perhaps TRBD2 (5 bases). The germline V gene encodes CDR1 KGHSH and CDR2 LQKENI. CDR3 length: 15 residues. The V gene lost 4 bases and the J gene lost 5 bases, with 17 bases spanning the gap. DNA for the CDR3: TGTGCCAGCTCACTAAGTATAGGACGAGGGGAGACCCAGTACTTC. Translation gives CASSLSIGRGETQYF. The whole variable domain, remainder taken from reference TRBV18 and TRBJ2-5, is NAGVMQNPRHLVRRRGQEARLRCSPMKGHSHVYWYRQLPEEGLKFMVYLQKENIIDESGMPKERFSAEFPKEGPSILRIQQVVRGDSAAYFCASSLSIGRGETQYFGPGTRLLVL.

This clone was found a few times. This chain uses TRBV5-1 with TRBJ1-1, with TRBD1 identical over 7 bases. Trimming took 1 base from V and 4 from J; bases not matched to a gene: 1. Germline lookup yields CDR1 SGHRS and CDR2 YFSETQ. The CDR3 runs 13 residues. The CDR3 nucleotides are TGCGCCAGCAGCTTGTGGACAGGCACTGAAGCTTTCTTT. Its protein product is CASSLWTGTEAFF.

This clone was counted once. The chain links TRBV2 to TRBJ1-3, with 8 bases that match TRBD1. Trimming removed 8 bases from V and 0 bases from J; junction bases left unmatched: 6. This CDR3 contains 15 residues. CDR1 and CDR2 from the germline V gene are SNHLY and FYNNEI. The CDR3 loop is CASQGAGSSGNTIYF. DNA of the CDR3: TGTGCCAGCCAGGGGGCAGGAAGCTCTGGAAACACCATATATTTT. Combining the CDR3 with reference TRBV2 and TRBJ1-3 gives the whole variable domain EPEVTQTPSHQVTQMGQEVILRCVPISNHLYFYWYRQILGQKVEFLVSFYNNEISEKSEIFDDQFSVERPDGSNFTLKIRSTKLEDSAMYFCASQGAGSSGNTIYFGEGSWLTVV.

The V call is TRBV30, the J call TRBJ1-2; possible D gene TRBD1, 6 bases. The CDR3 is 11 amino acids. With 0 bases removed from V and 9 bases from J, the gap between germline ends came to 8 bases. Looked up from germline, CDR1 is GTSNPN and CDR2 is SVGIG (reference sequence). In DNA form, the CDR3 reads TGTGCCTGGAGTGTCGACAGGAGCTACACCTTC. Residues: CAWSVDRSYTF.

This clone was picked up one time. The chain employs TRBV7-2 and TRBJ1-1; D remains ambiguous. This CDR3 contains 13 residues. The germline V gene has CDR1 SGHTA and CDR2 FQGNSA. V was trimmed by 5 bases and J by 1 base, leaving 8 bases between them. The CDR3 here is CASSQQTNTEAFF. Here the CDR3 DNA reads TGTGCCAGCAGCCAACAAACGAACACTGAAGCTTTCTTT.

This clone was seen a handful of times. This chain connects TRBV7-3 to TRBJ1-1; D gene unclear. The CDR3 is made up of 14 amino acids. Trimming left V 4 bases short and J 1 base short, with 10 bases between. Germline values: CDR1 SGHTA, CDR2 FQGTGA. This CDR3 reads CASSYNSGNTEAFF. DNA for the CDR3: TGTGCCAGCAGCTATAACTCGGGGAACACTGAAGCTTTCTTT.

The chain joins TRBV29-1 to TRBJ2-2, with D perhaps matching TRBD1 (5 bases). Per germline, CDR1 SQVTM and CDR2 ANQGSEA. Trimming took off 6 bases at V and 2 bases at J, with 13 bases between the two ends. This CDR3 is built from 14 residues. The CDR3 protein is CSVDREGNTGELFF. The CDR3 region has the DNA TGCAGCGTAGACAGAGAAGGTAACACCGGGGAGCTGTTTTTT.

The rearrangement joins TRBV4-1 to TRBJ2-2; 13 bases agree with TRBD2. Losses at the gene ends were 5 bases for V and 4 bases for J; bases not matched to a gene: 4. Germline V gene sequence: CDR1 MGHRA, CDR2 YSYEKL. This CDR3 spans 16 amino acids. The CDR3, as DNA: TGCGCCAGCAGCTGGACTAGCGGGAGTCCCACCGGGGAGCTGTTTTTT. It translates to CASSWTSGSPTGELFF.

The gene calls are TRBV29-1 and TRBJ2-7; 8 bases match TRBD1. Trimming cost V 7 bases and J 7 bases; bases outside gene matches: 12. Looked up from germline, CDR1 is SQVTM and CDR2 is ANQGSEA. The CDR3 consists of 13 residues. The CDR3 nucleotides are TGCAGCGCCAAACCGGGACAGGACATGGAGCAGTACTTC. Protein sequence: CSAKPGQDMEQYF.

This clone was counted a single time. This chain joins TRBV6-1 and TRBJ2-7; 9 nucleotides agree with TRBD1. The length of the CDR3 is 14 residues. The V gene end was trimmed by 6 bases and the J gene end by 4 bases; junction bases not matched to a gene: 7. Germline CDR1 reads MNHNS; CDR2 reads SASEGT. CDR3 loop: CASSGDREIYEQYF. In nucleotides, the CDR3 is TGTGCCAGCAGCGGGGACAGGGAAATTTACGAGCAGTACTTC.

V gene TRBV7-9 combines with J gene TRBJ2-7; maybe TRBD2 (8 bases). The CDR3 has 18 amino acids. Germline lookup yields CDR1 SEHNR and CDR2 FQNEAQ (reference sequence). V was shortened by 4 bases and J by 3 bases, with 25 bases between the two germline ends. CDR3: CASSSIGDSRLARYEQYF. The CDR3 DNA follows: TGTGCCAGCAGCTCTATAGGGGACAGTAGACTAGCGCGCTACGAGCAGTACTTC.

The chain joins TRBV7-3 to TRBJ2-2; a weak D match, TRBD2 (6 bases). From germline, CDR1 is SGHTA and CDR2 FQGTGA. V was trimmed by 6 bases and J by 7 bases, leaving 18 bases between them. The CDR3 has 15 amino acids. The CDR3 region has the DNA TGTGCCAGCAGACCCCTGTCGGGAGTGGGCGGGGAGCTGTTTTTT. Amino acids: CASRPLSGVGGELFF.

The gene calls are TRBV6-5 and TRBJ2-3; D remains ambiguous. CDR3 length equals 12 residues. Germline V CDR1 and CDR2: MNHEY, SVGAGI. The V gene lost 10 bases and the J gene lost 4 bases, with 12 bases spanning the gap. CDR3: CATWARPDTQYF. CDR3 coding DNA: TGTGCCACCTGGGCTCGGCCAGATACGCAGTATTTT.

This chain links TRBV6-1 with TRBJ2-2; D remains ambiguous. The V end lost 7 bases, the J end lost 2 bases, and 14 bases lay between the germline ends. CDR3 length: 15 residues. The germline V gene has CDR1 MNHNS and CDR2 SASEGT. CDR3 amino acids: CASMRRGGNTGELFF. The CDR3 DNA is TGTGCCAGCATGAGAAGAGGCGGCAACACCGGGGAGCTGTTTTTT.

The chain couples TRBV19 to TRBJ2-7; 7 nucleotides line up with TRBD2. CDR3 size: 17 residues. The germline gives CDR1 LNHDA, CDR2 SQIVND (reference sequence). Trimming at V came to 5 bases and at J to 1 base, leaving 14 bases not matched to a gene. The CDR3 nucleotides read TGTGCCAGTAGTGTAACTAGCGACCTGCTCTCTTCCTACGAGCAGTACTTC. Encoded protein: CASSVTSDLLSSYEQYF.

The chain couples TRBV6-6 to TRBJ2-2; possibly TRBD1 for D (5 bases). This CDR3 has 15 residues. The ends were cut back, 0 bases at V and 7 bases at J, with 12 bases in the middle. CDR1 is MNHNY, CDR2 SVGAGI, per germline (reference sequence). CDR3 in DNA: TGTGCCAGCAGTTACTCGCGACAGCCCGGCGGGGAGCTGTTTTTT. It encodes CASSYSRQPGGELFF.